The clone carrying this TCR beta chain was found a few times. V lost 4 bases, J lost 3 bases, and 7 bases lay in between. This CDR3 spans 12 amino acids. CDR1 and CDR2 from the germline V gene are MGHDK and SYGVNS. The data derive from a study of cytomegalovirus exposure and HLA in healthy donors. Background on the study: Among the 350 to 500 donors who were genotyped, about 84% fell in the genetic ancestry cluster that is associated with self-reported Caucasian donors.

Amplification used 60 Vbeta primers and 13 Jbeta primers. Clones were sequenced by immunoSEQ multiplex PCR, and TCRdb holds only the in-frame ones, with some missing. The data hold more than 250,000 clones, with around 90% observed a single time. V and J are TRBV25-1 and TRBJ2-7; D remains ambiguous. The sample consisted of PBMCs. The clonotype was recovered from a young woman in good health and CMV-seronegative. CDR3 bases: TGTGCCAGCAGTGCCCCCGGCTACGAGCAGTACTTC. This gives the protein CASSAPGYEQYF.